This record covers a single T cell receptor beta chain. Antigen specificity is unknown. Incorporated into the TCR beta cDNA libraries were unique molecular identifiers, which served to reduce PCR and sequencing biases. TCRdb re-called the PCR reads with MiXCR, one entry per CDR3 protein. The sample shows about 820,000 distinct CDR3 sequences, roughly 50% of them seen only once. Trimming shortened V by 0 bases and J by 1 base, and 5 bases separated the two germline ends. The germline V gene encodes CDR1 SGDLS and CDR2 YYNGEE. CDR3 length equals 13 residues. These data originate in a study of post-analysis software for immune sequencing data. Regarding the study as a whole: Significantly lower normalized Chao1 diversity was found in patients with multiple sclerosis relative to controls. The F measure placed samples prepared in the same batch into strongly shared clusters. About five TRBV segments, including TRBV5-6, TRBV5-1 and TRBV20-1, were more frequent in patients than controls.

The specimen sequenced was blood. The receptor was derived from a girl aged 10 to 17 with multiple sclerosis. The gene calls are TRBV9 and TRBJ2-7; D unclear. This CDR3 reads CASSVEGSYEQYF. Here the CDR3 DNA reads TGTGCCAGCAGCGTAGAAGGGTCCTACGAGCAGTACTTC.